Listed here are 22 T cell receptor beta chains from one sample, sequenced in a study of shared T cell receptors in the human thymus. Assay used: immunoSEQ multiplex PCR; TCRdb lists only in-frame clones, some missing. Of about 540,000 clones listed, 78% are singletons. The sample was also linked to a second study, of human thymus T cells.

The sequencing input was thymocytes. These TCRs come from a boy under two years old with a congenital heart defect.

The chain uses TRBV5-8 and TRBJ1-4, with D uncertain. This CDR3 spans 16 amino acids. Germline loops: CDR1 SGHTS, CDR2 YDEGEE. Trimming shortened V by 7 bases and J by 0 bases, and 16 bases separated the two germline ends. Here the CDR3 reads CASAPRESPTNEKLFF. The CDR3 DNA follows: TGTGCCAGCGCCCCAAGGGAGAGCCCAACTAATGAAAAACTGTTTTTT.

Written as DNA, the CDR3 is TGTGCCAGCAGTTCTGAGGGGACTTCCTACAATGAGCAGTTCTTC. Translated, it gives CASSSEGTSYNEQFF. The chain is built from TRBV27 and TRBJ2-1; tentatively, D is TRBD2 (6 bases). The CDR3 is made up of 15 amino acids. Germline-derived CDR1 and CDR2 are MNHEY and SMNVEV (reference sequence). Trimming removed 4 bases at V and 1 base at J, with 11 bases between.

The rearrangement uses TRBV4-3 and TRBJ2-2, with 16 bases identical to TRBD2. Per germline, CDR1 LGHNA and CDR2 YSLEER. V lost 0 bases to trimming and J lost 7 bases; unmatched junction nucleotides: 8. CDR3 size: 19 residues. The CDR3 loop is CASSQDLGTSGRALGELFF. For the CDR3, the DNA is TGCGCCAGCAGCCAAGATTTAGGGACTAGCGGGAGGGCCCTCGGGGAGCTGTTTTTT.

This clone has a single count. Other nucleotide sequences from this sample produce the same CDR3. The chain has TRBV4-2 and TRBJ1-1; a weak D match, TRBD1 (6 bases). V lost 0 bases, J lost 1 base, and 9 bases lay in between. Germline V gene sequence: CDR1 LGHNA, CDR2 YNFKEQ. The CDR3 is made up of 15 amino acids. CDR3 protein: CASSQDDRRNTEAFF. CDR3 bases: TGTGCCAGCAGCCAAGATGACAGGAGGAACACTGAAGCTTTCTTT.

The chain combines TRBV5-6 with TRBJ2-3, with 7 bases lining up with TRBD2. The CDR3 length is 15 residues. Germline trimming cut 2 bases from V and 6 bases from J; bases unmatched to any gene: 9. Germline V gene lookup returns CDR1 SGHDT and CDR2 YYEEEE. The CDR3 loop reads CASSFLADGTDTQYF. The DNA of the CDR3 is TGTGCCAGCAGCTTCCTAGCGGACGGAACCGATACGCAGTATTTT. Filled out from reference TRBV5-6 and TRBJ2-3, the complete variable domain reads DAGVTQSPTHLIKTRGQQVTLRCSPKSGHDTVSWYQQALGQGPQFIFQYYEEEERQRGNFPDRFSGHQFPNYSSELNVNALLLGDSALYLCASSFLADGTDTQYFGPGTRLTVL.

This clone was counted once. CDR3 loop: CASSPRPDRAPHNYGYTF. CDR3 sequence (DNA): TGCGCCAGCAGCCCAAGACCGGACAGGGCCCCACATAACTATGGCTACACCTTC. The genes are TRBV5-1 and TRBJ1-2, with 8 bases matching TRBD1. Germline V gene data show CDR1 as SGHRS and CDR2 as YFSETQ. V gave up 4 bases and J gave up 1 base; unmatched junction bases: 15. The CDR3 is 18 residues long.

In DNA form, the CDR3 reads TGTGCCAGCAGCCAGACTAGCGGGAACCCATTAGGCAAAAACATTCAGTACTTC. It translates to CASSQTSGNPLGKNIQYF. The chain links TRBV7-9 to TRBJ2-4; 11 bases agree with TRBD2. Germline V gene data show CDR1 as SEHNR and CDR2 as FQNEAQ (reference sequence). J was trimmed by 3 bases and V by 5 bases; bases with no gene match: 12. The CDR3 has 18 residues.

This chain joins TRBV4-1 and TRBJ1-4; D possibly corresponds to TRBD1 (5 bases). V lost 4 bases to trimming and J lost 6 bases, with 18 bases between them. The germline gives CDR1 MGHRA, CDR2 YSYEKL. This CDR3 spans 16 amino acids. The CDR3 DNA reads as TGCGCCAGCAGCCCCAGAAACCCCCCGACAGATGAAAAACTGTTTTTT. This sequence encodes CASSPRNPPTDEKLFF.

This clone was picked up one time. The chain uses TRBV5-4 and TRBJ2-7; D may be TRBD2 (6 bases). The CDR3 consists of 15 residues. Trimming took 3 bases from V and 6 from J, leaving 19 bases between them. Germline V CDR1 and CDR2: SGHNT, YYREEE (reference sequence). This CDR3 reads CASSSTGLGLREQYF. DNA of the CDR3: TGTGCCAGCAGCTCGACGGGACTGGGGCTACGCGAGCAGTACTTC.

This sequence joins TRBV4-3 and TRBJ2-1; TRBD2 aligns across 10 bases. CDR3 length equals 15 residues. The trim removed 3 bases at V and 9 bases at J, leaving 8 bases unmatched. Germline V gene data show CDR1 as LGHNA and CDR2 as YSLEER. CDR3: CASSQGLARGGEQFF. The DNA for the CDR3 is TGCGCCAGCAGCCAGGGACTAGCGAGAGGGGGTGAGCAGTTCTTC.

This clone showed up just a few times. This chain uses TRBV28 with TRBJ2-1; D is perhaps TRBD1 (5 bases). CDR3 length: 17 amino acids. Germline-derived CDR1 and CDR2 are MDHEN and SYDVKM. Trimming stripped 4 bases from V and 4 bases from J, with 20 bases between. The CDR3 DNA follows: TGTGCCAGCAGTTGCAGGGCCAACCCGATTATTTACAATGAGCAGTTCTTC. Its protein product is CASSCRANPIIYNEQFF.

V gene TRBV5-4 combines with J gene TRBJ2-7; D is ambiguous. The CDR3 extends over 14 amino acids. Germline values: CDR1 SGHNT, CDR2 YYREEE (reference sequence). The ends were cut back, 4 bases at V and 5 bases at J, with 16 bases in the middle. DNA for the CDR3: TGTGCCAGCAGCCCCCCCTCCCCAGAGGACGAGCAGTACTTC. Translation gives CASSPPSPEDEQYF.

V usage is TRBV6-5 and J usage is TRBJ1-1; the D gene is possibly TRBD1 (5 bases). With 6 bases removed from V and 8 bases from J, the gap between germline ends came to 16 bases. Germline V gene data show CDR1 as MNHEY and CDR2 as SVGAGI. The CDR3 totals 13 residues. CDR3 in DNA: TGTGCCAGCAGCCCCGGGGGGTATGGAGAAGCTTTCTTT. It specifies CASSPGGYGEAFF.

V is TRBV30 and J is TRBJ1-5; D possibly corresponds to TRBD1 (5 bases). CDR3 size: 18 residues. The V gene's germline CDR1 is GTSNPN and CDR2 SVGIG (reference sequence). V was trimmed by 1 base and J by 4 bases, leaving 23 bases between them. The CDR3 sequence is CAWSATGLGAGRNQPQHF. DNA for the CDR3: TGTGCCTGGAGTGCTACGGGGCTCGGGGCAGGGAGGAATCAGCCCCAGCATTTT.

This clone has only a few counts. The J gene is TRBJ1-4, the V gene TRBV5-6; 7 bases agree with TRBD1. This CDR3 contains 15 residues. The J segment lost 7 bases and the V segment lost 3 bases, leaving 9 bases of the junction unmatched. Germline V gives CDR1 SGHDT, CDR2 YYEEEE. DNA of the CDR3: TGTGCCAGCAGCTCTAAGACAGGGTGCGGTGAAAAACTGTTTTTT. It specifies CASSSKTGCGEKLFF. Full variable domain (outside the CDR3, taken from reference TRBV5-6 and TRBJ1-4): DAGVTQSPTHLIKTRGQQVTLRCSPKSGHDTVSWYQQALGQGPQFIFQYYEEEERQRGNFPDRFSGHQFPNYSSELNVNALLLGDSALYLCASSSKTGCGEKLFFGSGTQLSVL.

The chain links TRBV7-9 to TRBJ1-1, with D possibly matching TRBD1 (6 bases). V was pared by 6 bases and J by 4 bases, with 18 bases between. The CDR3 extends over 15 amino acids. Germline V gene sequence: CDR1 SEHNR, CDR2 FQNEAQ (reference sequence). The CDR3 DNA is TGTGCCAGCAGAACCGGGCAGGGGCGTGGCACTGAAGCTTTCTTT. This codes for CASRTGQGRGTEAFF.

The chain combines TRBV7-8 with TRBJ1-5, with a tentative D call TRBD1 (5 bases). The CDR3 contains 16 residues. From germline, CDR1 is SGHVS and CDR2 FQNEAQ. Trimming removed 1 base at V and 5 bases at J, with 15 bases between. CDR3 bases: TGTGCCAGCAGCTTAGATTCCCTTAGGGGCCATCAGCCCCAGCATTTT. Amino acids: CASSLDSLRGHQPQHF.

This chain uses TRBV9 with TRBJ1-4, with 7 bases aligning to TRBD1. Germline trimming cut 3 bases from V and 6 bases from J; bases unmatched to any gene: 8. The CDR3 is 15 amino acids. Germline V gives CDR1 SGDLS, CDR2 YYNGEE. DNA of the CDR3: TGTGCCAGCAGCGACTCCTCGGGACAGTATGAAAAACTGTTTTTT. Amino acids: CASSDSSGQYEKLFF.

The chain couples TRBV6-5 to TRBJ2-1, with 7 nucleotides matching TRBD1. Germline V gives CDR1 MNHEY, CDR2 SVGAGI. The CDR3 extends over 14 amino acids. J was trimmed by 5 bases and V by 6 bases; bases with no gene match: 7. In DNA, the CDR3 is TGTGCCAGCAGGAAGGGGACAGCTAACAATGAGCAGTTCTTC. Its translation is CASRKGTANNEQFF.

This clone has more than one count but fewer than ten. The rearrangement links TRBV5-4 to TRBJ2-7; D perhaps matches TRBD2 (5 bases). CDR1 and CDR2 from the germline V gene are SGHNT and YYREEE (reference sequence). There are 15 residues in the CDR3. The V gene lost 4 bases and the J gene lost 0 bases, with 14 bases spanning the gap. This CDR3 is CASSPGERSSYEQYF. The CDR3 region has the DNA TGTGCCAGCAGCCCGGGCGAGCGGAGCTCCTACGAGCAGTACTTC.

V and J are TRBV7-6 and TRBJ2-3; 11 positions match TRBD2. This CDR3 comprises 17 residues. V lost 4 bases, J lost 4 bases, and 10 bases stayed unmatched. CDR1 is SGHVS and CDR2 is FNYEAQ in the germline V gene. Here the CDR3 DNA reads TGTGCCAGCAGCTCGACCCGACTAGCGGGATTCGCAGATACGCAGTATTTT. Its translation: CASSSTRLAGFADTQYF.

The V gene is TRBV21-1, the J gene TRBJ1-3; the DNA was not used to check the table's D call, TRBD1. TRBV21-1 is a recognized pseudogene. This CDR3 contains 14 residues. CDR3 sequence: CATCSQARGNTIYF. The DNA of the CDR3 is TGTGCCACCTGCTCTCAGGCCCGTGGAAACACCATATATTTT.